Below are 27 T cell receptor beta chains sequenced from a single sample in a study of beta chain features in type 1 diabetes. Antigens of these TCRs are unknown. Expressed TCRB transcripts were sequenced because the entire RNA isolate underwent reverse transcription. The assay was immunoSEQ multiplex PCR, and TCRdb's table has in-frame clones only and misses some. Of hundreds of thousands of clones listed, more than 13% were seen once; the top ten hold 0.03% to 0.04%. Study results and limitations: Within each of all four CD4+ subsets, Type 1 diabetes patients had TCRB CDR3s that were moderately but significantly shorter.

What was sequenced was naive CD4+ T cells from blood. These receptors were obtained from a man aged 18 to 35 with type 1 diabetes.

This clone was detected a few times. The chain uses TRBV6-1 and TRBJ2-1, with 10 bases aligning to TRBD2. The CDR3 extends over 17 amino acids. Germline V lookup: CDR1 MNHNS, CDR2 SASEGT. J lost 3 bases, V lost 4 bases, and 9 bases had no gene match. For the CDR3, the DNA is TGTGCCAGCAGTGCGAACCTAGCGGGAGCTAACTACAATGAGCAGTTCTTC. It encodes CASSANLAGANYNEQFF.

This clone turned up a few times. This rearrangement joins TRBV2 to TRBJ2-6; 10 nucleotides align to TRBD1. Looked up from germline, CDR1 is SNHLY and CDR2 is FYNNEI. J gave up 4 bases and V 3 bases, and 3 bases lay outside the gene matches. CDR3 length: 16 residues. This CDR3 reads CASSETGGPGANVLTF. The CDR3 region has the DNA TGTGCCAGCAGTGAGACAGGGGGCCCGGGGGCCAACGTCCTGACTTTC.

DNA for the CDR3: TGTGCCAGCAGCTTAAGGGATCTCCCGGATACGCAGTATTTT. Its protein product is CASSLRDLPDTQYF. This chain connects TRBV7-2 to TRBJ2-3; D is uncertain. Germline assignment: CDR1 SGHTA and CDR2 FQGNSA. The V and J ends lost 2 bases and 6 bases respectively, with 12 bases between them. The CDR3 spans 14 residues.

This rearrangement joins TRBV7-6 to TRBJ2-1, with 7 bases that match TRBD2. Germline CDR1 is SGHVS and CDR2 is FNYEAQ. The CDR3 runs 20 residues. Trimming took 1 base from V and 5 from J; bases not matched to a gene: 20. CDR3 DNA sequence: TGTGCCAGCAGCTTAGTATACGACGTAGGGACTGGGACTACTGACAATGAGCAGTTCTTC. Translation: CASSLVYDVGTGTTDNEQFF.

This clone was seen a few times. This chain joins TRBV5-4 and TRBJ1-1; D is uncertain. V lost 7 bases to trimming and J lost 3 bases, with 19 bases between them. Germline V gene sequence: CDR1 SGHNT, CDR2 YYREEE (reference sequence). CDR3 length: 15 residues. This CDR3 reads CASSRPPGSDTEAFF. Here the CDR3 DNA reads TGTGCCAGCTCTCGGCCCCCGGGATCGGACACTGAAGCTTTCTTT.

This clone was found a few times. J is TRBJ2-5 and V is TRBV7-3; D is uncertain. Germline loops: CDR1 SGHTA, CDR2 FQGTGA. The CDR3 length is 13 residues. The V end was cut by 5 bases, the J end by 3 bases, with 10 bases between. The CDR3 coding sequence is TGTGCCAGCAGCCCCGGCGGCAAAGAGACCCAGTACTTC. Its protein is CASSPGGKETQYF.

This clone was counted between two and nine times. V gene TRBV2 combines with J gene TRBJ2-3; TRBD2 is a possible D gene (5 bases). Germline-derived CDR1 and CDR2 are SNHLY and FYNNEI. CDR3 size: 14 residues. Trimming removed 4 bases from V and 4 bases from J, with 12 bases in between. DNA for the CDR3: TGTGCCAGCAGTGCTCTTGAGGAGGCAGATACGCAGTATTTT. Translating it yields CASSALEEADTQYF.

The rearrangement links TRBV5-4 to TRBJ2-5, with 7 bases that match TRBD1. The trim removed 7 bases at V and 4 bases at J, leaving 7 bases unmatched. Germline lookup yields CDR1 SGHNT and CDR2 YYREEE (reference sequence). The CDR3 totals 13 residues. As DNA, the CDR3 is TGTGCCAGCGCCCGACAGGGATCAGAGACCCAGTACTTC. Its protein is CASARQGSETQYF.

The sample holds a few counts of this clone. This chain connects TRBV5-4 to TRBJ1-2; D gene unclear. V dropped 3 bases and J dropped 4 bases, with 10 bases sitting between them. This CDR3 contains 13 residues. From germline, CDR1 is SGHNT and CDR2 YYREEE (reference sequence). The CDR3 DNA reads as TGTGCCAGCAGCTCCCAGGAGCTCTATGGCTACACCTTC. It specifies CASSSQELYGYTF.

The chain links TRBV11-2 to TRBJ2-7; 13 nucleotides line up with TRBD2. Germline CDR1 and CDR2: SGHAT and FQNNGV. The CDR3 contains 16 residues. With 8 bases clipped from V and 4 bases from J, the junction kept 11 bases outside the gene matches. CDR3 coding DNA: TGTGCCAGCGGATCCCAGACGGGACTAGCGGGATACGAGCAGTACTTC. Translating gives CASGSQTGLAGYEQYF.

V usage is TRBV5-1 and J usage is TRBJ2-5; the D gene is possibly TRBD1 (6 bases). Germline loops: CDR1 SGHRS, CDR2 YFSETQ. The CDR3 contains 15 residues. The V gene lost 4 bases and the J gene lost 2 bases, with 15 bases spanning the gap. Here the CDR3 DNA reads TGCGCCAGCAGCATCACAGGGTTGGGACAAGAGACCCAGTACTTC. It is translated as CASSITGLGQETQYF.

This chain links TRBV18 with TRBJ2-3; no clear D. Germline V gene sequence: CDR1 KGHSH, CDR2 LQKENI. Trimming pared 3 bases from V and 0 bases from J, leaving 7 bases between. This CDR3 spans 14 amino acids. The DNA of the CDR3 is TGTGCCAGCTCACCCTCTACTAGCACAGATACGCAGTATTTT. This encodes CASSPSTSTDTQYF.

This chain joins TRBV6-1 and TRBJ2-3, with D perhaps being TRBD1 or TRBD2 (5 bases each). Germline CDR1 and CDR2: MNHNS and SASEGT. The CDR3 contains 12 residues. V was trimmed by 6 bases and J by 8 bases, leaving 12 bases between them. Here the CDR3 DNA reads TGTGCCAGCAGGCCACCGAGGGGTACGCAGTATTTT. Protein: CASRPPRGTQYF.

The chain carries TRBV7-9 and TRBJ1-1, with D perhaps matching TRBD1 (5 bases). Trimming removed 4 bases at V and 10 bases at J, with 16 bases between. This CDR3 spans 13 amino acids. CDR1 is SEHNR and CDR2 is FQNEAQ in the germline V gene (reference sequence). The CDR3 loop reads CASSSLLQGAAFF. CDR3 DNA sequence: TGTGCCAGCAGCTCGCTGCTTCAGGGCGCAGCTTTCTTT.

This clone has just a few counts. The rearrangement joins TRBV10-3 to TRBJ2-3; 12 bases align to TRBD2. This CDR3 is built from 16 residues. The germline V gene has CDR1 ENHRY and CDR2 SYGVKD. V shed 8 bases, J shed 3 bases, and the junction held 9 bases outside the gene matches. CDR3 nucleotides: TGTGCCATCTCTCTAGCGGGAGGGACGGGGACAGATACGCAGTATTTT. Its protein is CAISLAGGTGTDTQYF.

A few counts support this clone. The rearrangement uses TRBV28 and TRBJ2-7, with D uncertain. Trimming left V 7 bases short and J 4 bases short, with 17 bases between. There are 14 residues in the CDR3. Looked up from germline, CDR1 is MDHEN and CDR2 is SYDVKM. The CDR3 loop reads CASTNLGQVYEQYF. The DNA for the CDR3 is TGTGCCAGCACCAACCTCGGCCAGGTGTACGAGCAGTACTTC.

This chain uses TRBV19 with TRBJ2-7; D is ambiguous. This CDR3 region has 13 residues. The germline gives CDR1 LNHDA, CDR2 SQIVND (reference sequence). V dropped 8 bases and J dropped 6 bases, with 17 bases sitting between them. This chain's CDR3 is CASGPDGRAEQYF. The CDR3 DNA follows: TGTGCCAGTGGGCCCGACGGAAGGGCCGAGCAGTACTTC.

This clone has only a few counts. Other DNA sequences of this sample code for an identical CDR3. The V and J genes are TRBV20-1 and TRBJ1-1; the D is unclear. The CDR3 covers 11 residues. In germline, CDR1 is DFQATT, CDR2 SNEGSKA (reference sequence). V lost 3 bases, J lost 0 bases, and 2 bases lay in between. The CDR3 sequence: CSARVNTEAFF. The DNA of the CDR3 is TGCAGTGCTAGGGTGAACACTGAAGCTTTCTTT.

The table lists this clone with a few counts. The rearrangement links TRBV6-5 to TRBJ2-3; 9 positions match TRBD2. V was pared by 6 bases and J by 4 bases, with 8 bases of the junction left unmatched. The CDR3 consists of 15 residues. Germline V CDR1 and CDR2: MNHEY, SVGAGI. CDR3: CASSLLAGGADTQYF. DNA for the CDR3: TGTGCCAGCAGCCTCCTCGCGGGAGGGGCAGATACGCAGTATTTT.

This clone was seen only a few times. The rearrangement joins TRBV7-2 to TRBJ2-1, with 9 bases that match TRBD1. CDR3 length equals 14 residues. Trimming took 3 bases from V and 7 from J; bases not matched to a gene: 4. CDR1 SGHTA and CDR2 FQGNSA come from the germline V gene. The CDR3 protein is CASSFGTGRNEQFF. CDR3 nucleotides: TGTGCCAGCAGCTTTGGGACAGGGAGGAATGAGCAGTTCTTC.

The CDR3 here is CASSPPDSPLHF. The CDR3 DNA reads as TGTGCCAGCAGCCCCCCGGATTCACCCCTCCACTTT. The gene calls are TRBV7-2 and TRBJ1-6; D remains unclear. The CDR3 contains 12 residues. The V gene lost 5 bases and the J gene lost 8 bases, with 7 bases spanning the gap. Germline CDR1 SGHTA, CDR2 FQGNSA.

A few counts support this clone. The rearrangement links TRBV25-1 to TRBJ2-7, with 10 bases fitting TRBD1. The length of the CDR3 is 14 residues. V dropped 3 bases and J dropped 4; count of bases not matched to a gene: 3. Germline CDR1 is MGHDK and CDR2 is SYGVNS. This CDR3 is CASSEEGQGYEQYF. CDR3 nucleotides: TGTGCCAGCAGTGAGGAGGGACAGGGGTACGAGCAGTACTTC.

The CDR3 DNA reads TGTGCCAGTAGTTCCAACGGCCTCGCTAACTATGGCTACACCTTC. This gives the protein CASSSNGLANYGYTF. This chain links TRBV19 with TRBJ1-2; D unresolved. V lost 5 bases, J lost 0 bases, and 13 bases lay in between. The length of the CDR3 is 15 residues. Germline loops: CDR1 LNHDA, CDR2 SQIVND (reference sequence).

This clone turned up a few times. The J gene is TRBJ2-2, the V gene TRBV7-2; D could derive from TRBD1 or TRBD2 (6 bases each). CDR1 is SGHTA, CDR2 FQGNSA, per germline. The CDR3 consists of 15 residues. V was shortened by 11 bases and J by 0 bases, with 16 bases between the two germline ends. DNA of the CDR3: TGTGCCGCCGCTCCGGGGGCTACGAACACCGGGGAGCTGTTTTTT. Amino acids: CAAAPGATNTGELFF.

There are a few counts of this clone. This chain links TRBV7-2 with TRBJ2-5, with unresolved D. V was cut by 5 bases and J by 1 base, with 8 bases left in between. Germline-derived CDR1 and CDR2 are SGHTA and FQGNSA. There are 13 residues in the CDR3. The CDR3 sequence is CASSSSVQETQYF. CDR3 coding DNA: TGTGCCAGCAGCAGCTCGGTCCAAGAGACCCAGTACTTC. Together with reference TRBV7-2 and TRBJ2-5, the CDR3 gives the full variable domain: GAGVSQSPSNKVTEKGKDVELRCDPISGHTALYWYRQSLGQGLEFLIYFQGNSAPDKSGLPSDRFSAERTGGSVSTLTIQRTQQEDSAVYLCASSSSVQETQYFGPGTRLLVL.

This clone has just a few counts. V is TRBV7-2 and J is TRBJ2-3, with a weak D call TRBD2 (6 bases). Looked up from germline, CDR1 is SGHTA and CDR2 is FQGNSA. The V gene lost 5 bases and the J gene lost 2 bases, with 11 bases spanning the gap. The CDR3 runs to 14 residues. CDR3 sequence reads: CASSRRALTDTQYF. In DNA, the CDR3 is TGTGCCAGCAGCCGGAGGGCCCTCACAGATACGCAGTATTTT.

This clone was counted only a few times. The CDR3 protein is CASSLDVEETQYF. The CDR3 DNA follows: TGTGCCAGCAGCTTAGATGTTGAAGAGACCCAGTACTTC. The chain recombines TRBV7-2 with TRBJ2-5; D unclear. Germline CDR1 SGHTA, CDR2 FQGNSA. V lost 1 base and J 3 bases, leaving 6 bases between the germline ends. The CDR3 consists of 13 residues. Supplemented by reference TRBV7-2 and TRBJ2-5, the full variable domain reads GAGVSQSPSNKVTEKGKDVELRCDPISGHTALYWYRQSLGQGLEFLIYFQGNSAPDKSGLPSDRFSAERTGGSVSTLTIQRTQQEDSAVYLCASSLDVEETQYFGPGTRLLVL.